This TCR beta chain appears in the sequencing data of a study of cytomegalovirus exposure and HLA in healthy donors (dated by TCRdb to about 2017). Regarding the complete study: In an earlier analysis of roughly 500 of the donors, approximately 260 Gb of sequence data and 90 million to 120 million unique TCR beta sequences from 150 million to 200 million T cells were reported. An early release that covered about 600 HLA-typed donors contained approximately 320 gigabases of sequencing data and some 87 million unique TCR sequences. Among the roughly 430 genotyped donors, approximately 81% belonged to the genetic ancestry cluster associated with self-reported Caucasian donors. The aim of the study was to test whether cataloging public T cell receptors could identify signatures of past pathogen exposure. Using immunosequencing, the study profiled T cell repertoires from about 610 subjects and related those repertoires to cytomegalovirus serostatus. Besides the first cohort of approximately 710 subjects, a separate validation cohort made up of over 100 different subjects was used. To predict cytomegalovirus infection status, the study combined high-throughput TCR immunosequencing, statistical association of individual TCRs with disease status, and machine learning. In a later analysis, previously published TCR beta repertoires from about 670 donors were re-analyzed and high-resolution HLA genotyping was added so that TCR occurrence patterns could be studied. The later analysis used no new phenotypic data to find candidate immune exposures, relying instead on TCR beta sequences and their occurrence across donors. To decide whether each TCR beta V gene segment behaved as functional or pseudogenic, an earlier analysis of some 600 of the donors relied on high-throughput TCR beta sequencing. Donor age, sex, ethnicity and CMV serostatus were collected together with the repertoire data. A later genetic analysis used genome-wide SNP genotypes for about 60% of the 666 donors, treating that subset as a discovery cohort. All discovery cohort repertoires had been generated using a single sequencing platform. Both class I and class II loci were covered by HLA typing, at four-digit resolution. The number of typed donors differed by locus: about 620-640 for A, B, C, DRB1 and DQB1; approximately 530 for DQA1; approximately 600 for DPA1; and roughly 470 for DPB1. Because of strong linkage in the cohort, a few DR-DQ haplotypes were treated as single units for association and clustering. Across some 400 genotyped donors of the cohort, an average of roughly 250,000 unique TCR beta nucleotide sequences per donor were sequenced, and 15% to 20% of those sequences were non-productive.

As to this clone: What antigen it recognizes has not been identified.

The cohort comprised hundreds of healthy bone marrow donors. Cohort members were all nominally healthy when sampled, although unrecorded immune exposures were likely present. The donor tested CMV seronegative, placing the donor among the roughly 340 seronegative members of the cohort. A peripheral blood sample was collected from each donor, and TCR beta sequencing was performed on peripheral blood mononuclear cells. The Qiagen DNeasy Blood Extraction Kit was used to extract genomic DNA from the blood cell samples. The library was built by means of the immunoSEQ multiplex PCR assay. The multiplex PCR relied on a mix of 60 forward primers for TCR Vbeta segments and 13 reverse primers for TCR Jbeta segments. Amplification of the CDR3 region of rearranged TCR beta genes was performed with a multiplex PCR assay on genomic DNA. The Illumina HiSeq System was used to sequence the amplified TCR beta libraries as 87-base-pair reads. Per the source publication's procedure: In a later analysis, roughly 80 million unique TCR beta chains were counted across the roughly 700 repertoires, and around 10 million of these chains were shared by at least two donors. To remove PCR and sequencing errors, raw reads were error-corrected and collapsed into unique sequences using a nearest-neighbor algorithm that merged closely related sequences. V, D and J gene segments were assigned by aligning CDR3 sequences to IMGT reference sequences. For a sequence to be retained, at least a six-nucleotide match to both a V gene segment and a J gene segment was required. A rearrangement counted as productive if the CDR3 had no stop codons and remained in frame with V and J, and every other rearrangement counted as non-productive. Following IMGT convention, CDR3 was defined as the stretch from the second conserved V-encoded cysteine up to the conserved J-encoded phenylalanine. The earlier analysis of about 530 of the donors excluded any sequence lacking an unambiguous match to a single V gene segment. In an earlier analysis of 587 of the donors, V segments were called functional above 56.7% productive rearrangements and were called segregating when the between-donor standard deviation exceeded 5%. A statistical classification framework was built for diagnosing cytomegalovirus status from the catalog of TCR beta chain sequences. In a later analysis, V and J genes were assigned by comparing TCR nucleotide sequences against IMGT/GENE-DB human TR gene sequences. In a later analysis, CDR3 sequences and most-parsimonious VDJ recombination scenarios were assigned using the TCRdist pipeline. In a later analysis, each TCR beta chain was defined by its CDR3 amino acid sequence together with its V-gene family, and reads lacking a unique V-gene family were excluded. In a later analysis, fewer than 650 highly shared, low-generation-probability nucleotide sequences were removed to address suspected cross-contamination and a sequencing artifact. In a later analysis, a clonal expansion index for each public chain was calculated from normalized within-repertoire ranks of inferred template counts. In a later analysis, generation probabilities were computed using a VDJ recombination model fitted to out-of-frame rearrangements, and the results were checked against IGoR. In a later analysis, hypergeometric tests were used to score TCR-TCR, TCR-HLA and TCR-CMV co-occurrence, with a repertoire-size bias correction applied to TCR pairs. False discovery rates were estimated in a later analysis by permuting HLA or CMV assignments 20 times. In a later analysis, co-occurring TCRs were grouped using DBSCAN, and TCRdist sequence similarity was added for clustering within HLA-allele-positive subsets. Repertoires with fewer than 30,000 or more than 120,000 public chains were left out of co-occurrence clustering, as were five repertoires with anomalous nucleotide sharing. TCRdb's version of the immuneACCESS table is confined to in-frame rearrangements and falls short of the full clone set. An unresolved V gene accounts for under half of the shortfall where checked; the remainder is of unknown origin. The DNA was the basis for D and trimming; V, J and clone size are from that table. The data table for this sample lists some 110,000 clones. The top ten constitute roughly 1% of the sample.

Overall study results and their limits: Because HLA typing was unavailable for some donors at each locus, only the typed subset was used in association tests. In this cohort, only TCR beta chains were sequenced, and detectable features were limited by the absence of alpha or paired-chain data. A later analysis reported that several top co-occurrence clusters appeared linked to parvovirus B19, influenza, CMV and Epstein-Barr virus. Correlated functional status among segregating V segments might reflect linkage disequilibrium, but an unknown experimental factor could not be ruled out. Broadly in line with IMGT annotations, most TCR beta V segments showed up in productive rearrangements about 87% or about 30% of the time in an earlier analysis of several hundred of the donors. Some IMGT-functional V segments, including TRBV6-2 and TRBV6-3, could not be told apart with the 87-base-pair reads, so those segments were excluded. A group of highly shared sequence variants was considered likely to be a technical artifact of the sequencing pipeline. About 15 rarely observed V segments, including chromosome 9 orphons, were excluded from the earlier analysis of a few hundred of the donors because counts were too low. At a false discovery rate of 0.05, a later analysis linked around 17,000 TCR beta sequences to specific HLA alleles. The authors suggested that the approach could potentially be extended to other disease states and immunological phenotypes. Across donors, most TCR sequences were observed very rarely, whereas some public TCRs were present in many individuals. In vitro tests confirmed that three of the cytomegalovirus-associated TCR beta chains recognize cytomegalovirus antigens. Immune exposure information for the cohort was limited to CMV serostatus. The presence/absence analyses assumed that sequencing depth was roughly uniform across donors, and that assumption may not be true. A further reported finding was that TCR beta sequences accurately predicted the HLA-A and HLA-B alleles for most subjects in the first cohort. An association between a missense DCLRE1C variant and V-gene and J-gene trimming of TCR beta chains was found in a later genetic analysis and replicated in an independent cohort. In both the original and validation cohorts, the classifier was reported to diagnose cytomegalovirus status with high specificity and sensitivity. A later analysis found that TCR association rates varied across HLA loci, with DRB1 alleles showing the most associated TCRs and HLA-C alleles the fewest. A later analysis found that most CMV-associated TCR beta chains appeared HLA-restricted, with HLA associations seemingly driven largely by CMV exposure. Compared with the approximately 670-donor mean, donors in an Asian-associated ancestry cluster had fewer N-insertions in productive TCRs, according to a later genetic analysis. A later analysis found that HLA-associated TCR beta chains were more clonally expanded and had lower generation probabilities than equally common non-associated chains. Strong co-occurrence of HLA alleles, especially DR and DQ, made assigning TCR associations to individual alleles difficult. A total of 164 TCR beta chains were listed by the study as associated with cytomegalovirus.

V and J are truncated by 5 bases and 9 bases respectively, leaving an intervening sequence of 17 bases. For CDR1 and CDR2, the germline V gene lists SGHNT and YENEEA. From the cysteine up to the phenylalanine, the CDR3 has a length of 14 residues. The kept DNA is CDR3 alone, 42 bases in frame from the first base. This clonotype originated in a man between 18 and 29 years old in good health and CMV-seronegative. Sequencing input: PBMCs. The rearrangement combines TRBV11-3 with TRBJ2-1; matching of 6 bases hints at TRBD2 as the D gene. The nucleotides are TGTGCCAGCAGCACTAGTGGGGGGTACGGTGAGCAGTTCTTC. Its protein reads: CASSTSGGYGEQFF.